These T cell receptor beta chains were read from a single sample in a study of vaccination and CD4 T cells after COVID-19. TCRdb re-derived calls from the PCR reads in MiXCR, one entry per CDR3 protein. Of over 15,000 distinct CDR3 sequences in the sample, 65% to 85% were seen once. The antigens for these receptors are not known. Sequencing input: CD4+ T cells from blood, cultured in vitro. Receptors were obtained from a human donor who had recovered from COVID-19. CDR3s include the opening cysteine and the closing phenylalanine or tryptophan. A D gene is named only where the DNA matches it firmly. A row's size may be missing; if present it is once, few, many or a size class.

TRBV6-5,.,.,TRBJ1-2,CASSFVDSYGYTF,TGTGCCAGCAGTTTCGTAGACAGCTATGGCTACACCTTC
TRBV7-2,.,.,TRBJ1-5,CASSLVRASNQPQHF,TGTGCCAGCAGCTTAGTCAGGGCTAGCAATCAGCCCCAGCATTTT
TRBV30,TRBD2,.,TRBJ2-3,CAWRALASSTDTQYF,TGTGCCTGGAGGGCACTAGCGTCTAGCACAGATACGCAGTATTTT
TRBV11-3,.,.,TRBJ2-3,CASSHSGDTQYF,TGTGCCAGCAGCCACTCGGGAGATACGCAGTATTTT
TRBV6-1,.,.,TRBJ2-5,CASNPPGLPEGETQYF,TGTGCCAGCAATCCGCCCGGACTACCCGAGGGGGAGACCCAGTACTTC
TRBV12-3/TRBV12-4,TRBD1,.,TRBJ2-7,CASSSRDRGRHEQYF,TGTGCCAGCAGTTCGAGGGACAGGGGACGGCACGAGCAGTACTTC
TRBV20-1,.,.,TRBJ1-3,CSASYGNTIYF,TGCAGTGCTAGTTACGGAAACACCATATATTTT
TRBV6-1,TRBD1,.,TRBJ1-1,CASRRGQVNTEAFF,TGTGCCAGCAGGCGTGGACAGGTTAACACTGAAGCTTTCTTT
TRBV30,TRBD1,.,TRBJ1-2,CAWSVQDRNGYTF,TGTGCCTGGAGTGTACAGGACAGGAACGGCTACACCTTC
TRBV6-5,.,few,TRBJ1-2,CASSYSGWGIYGYTF,TGTGCCAGCAGTTACTCAGGCTGGGGGATCTATGGCTACACCTTC
TRBV27,TRBD1,.,TRBJ2-1,CASSSWTGGSYNEQFF,TGTGCCAGCAGTAGCTGGACAGGGGGCAGCTACAATGAGCAGTTCTTC
TRBV20-1,TRBD1,.,TRBJ1-2,CSARDGEGAFGYTF,TGCAGTGCTAGAGATGGGGAGGGGGCGTTTGGCTACACCTTC
TRBV20-1,TRBD2,.,TRBJ2-3,CSALRLAGADTQYF,TGCAGTGCTCTGAGACTAGCGGGAGCAGATACGCAGTATTTT
TRBV25-1,.,.,TRBJ1-1,CASREKRKAEAFF,TGTGCCAGCCGAGAGAAAAGAAAGGCTGAAGCTTTCTTT
TRBV11-3,TRBD1,few,TRBJ1-1,CASSPGTGRTEAFF,TGTGCCAGCAGCCCGGGGACAGGGCGGACTGAAGCTTTCTTT
TRBV7-9,TRBD1,few,TRBJ1-5,CASSLEGQGQPQHF,TGTGCCAGCAGCTTAGAGGGACAGGGGCAGCCCCAGCATTTT
TRBV11-2,TRBD2,.,TRBJ2-3,CASSLDGEGTRAGYF,TGTGCCAGCAGCTTAGATGGGGAGGGGACTAGGGCAGGATATTTT
TRBV20-1,TRBD2,.,TRBJ2-3,CSRLAGSTDTQYF,TGCAGCCGACTAGCGGGCAGCACAGATACGCAGTATTTT
TRBV19,.,.,TRBJ2-7,CASGVRGGEQYF,TGTGCCAGCGGGGTAAGGGGAGGCGAGCAGTACTTC
TRBV20-1,TRBD1,.,TRBJ1-5,CSAGHRQGNNQPQHF,TGCAGTGCTGGGCATCGACAGGGTAACAATCAGCCCCAGCATTTT
TRBV6-1,.,few,TRBJ1-4,CASTQNEKLFF,TGTGCCAGCACCCAAAATGAAAAACTGTTTTTT
TRBV6-1,.,.,TRBJ1-2,CASSGGGGSKGYTF,TGTGCCAGCAGTGGCGGGGGGGGCTCTAAAGGCTACACCTTC
TRBV6-2/TRBV6-3,.,.,TRBJ2-4,CASSPILKGQNIQYF,TGTGCCAGCAGCCCGATACTTAAGGGTCAAAACATTCAGTACTTC
TRBV7-2,.,few,TRBJ1-2,CASSPRALNYGYTF,TGTGCCAGCAGCCCGCGGGCCTTGAACTATGGCTACACCTTC
TRBV20-1,TRBD1,.,TRBJ1-1,CSAREVSRGKGTEAFF,TGCAGTGCTAGAGAGGTTTCCAGGGGGAAAGGCACTGAAGCTTTCTTT